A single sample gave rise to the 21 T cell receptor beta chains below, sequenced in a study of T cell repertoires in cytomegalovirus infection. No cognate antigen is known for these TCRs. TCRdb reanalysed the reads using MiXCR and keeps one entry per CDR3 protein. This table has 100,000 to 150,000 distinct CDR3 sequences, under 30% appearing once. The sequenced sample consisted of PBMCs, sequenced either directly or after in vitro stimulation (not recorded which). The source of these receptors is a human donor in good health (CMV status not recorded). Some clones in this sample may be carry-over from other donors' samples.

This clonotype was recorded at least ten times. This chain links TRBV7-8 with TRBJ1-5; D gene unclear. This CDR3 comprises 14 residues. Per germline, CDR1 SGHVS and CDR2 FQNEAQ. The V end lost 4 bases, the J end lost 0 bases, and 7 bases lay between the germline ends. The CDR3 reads CASSSSNSNQPQHF. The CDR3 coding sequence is TGTGCCAGCAGCTCCAGCAATAGCAATCAGCCCCAGCATTTT.

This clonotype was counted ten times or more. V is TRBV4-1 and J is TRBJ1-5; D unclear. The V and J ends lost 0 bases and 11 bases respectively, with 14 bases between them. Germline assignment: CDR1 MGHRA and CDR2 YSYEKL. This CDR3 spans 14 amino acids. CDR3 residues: CASSQDPRPRAQHF. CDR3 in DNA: TGCGCCAGCAGCCAAGATCCCAGGCCTCGGGCCCAGCATTTT.

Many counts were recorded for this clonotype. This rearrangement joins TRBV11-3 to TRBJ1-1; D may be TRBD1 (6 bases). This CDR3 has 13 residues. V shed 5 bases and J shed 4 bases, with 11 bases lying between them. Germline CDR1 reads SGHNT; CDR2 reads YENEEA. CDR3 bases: TGTGCCAGCAGCGCTACAGGGACCACTGAAGCTTTCTTT. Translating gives CASSATGTTEAFF.

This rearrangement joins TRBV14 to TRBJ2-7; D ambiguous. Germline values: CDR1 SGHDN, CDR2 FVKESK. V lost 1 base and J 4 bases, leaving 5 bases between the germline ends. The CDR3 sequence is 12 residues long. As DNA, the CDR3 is TGTGCCAGCAGCCAAGTAGGGTACGAGCAGTACGTC. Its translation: CASSQVGYEQYV.

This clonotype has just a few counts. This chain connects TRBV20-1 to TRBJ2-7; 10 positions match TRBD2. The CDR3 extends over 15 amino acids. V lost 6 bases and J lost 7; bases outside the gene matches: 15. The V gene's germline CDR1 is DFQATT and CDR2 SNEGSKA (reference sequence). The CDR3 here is CSAPRPTSGAGEQYF. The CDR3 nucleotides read TGCAGTGCGCCGAGGCCAACTAGCGGGGCCGGTGAGCAGTACTTC.

In DNA form, the CDR3 reads TGTGCCAGTAGTGGCCCCCCTGAACAGGGACAATCCTCCTACAATGAGCAGTTCTTC. Residues: CASSGPPEQGQSSYNEQFF. This chain links TRBV19 with TRBJ2-1; maybe TRBD1 (6 bases). V lost 5 bases and J lost 0, with 23 bases in between. The CDR3 length is 19 residues. CDR1 and CDR2 (germline): LNHDA, SQIVND (reference sequence).

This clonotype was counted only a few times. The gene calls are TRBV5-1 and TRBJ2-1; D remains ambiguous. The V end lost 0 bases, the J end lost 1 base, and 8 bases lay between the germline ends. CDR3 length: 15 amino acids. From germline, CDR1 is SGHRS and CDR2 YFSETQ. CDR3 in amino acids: CASSLDYGSYNEQFF. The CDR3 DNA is TGCGCCAGCAGCTTGGACTACGGATCCTACAATGAGCAGTTCTTC.

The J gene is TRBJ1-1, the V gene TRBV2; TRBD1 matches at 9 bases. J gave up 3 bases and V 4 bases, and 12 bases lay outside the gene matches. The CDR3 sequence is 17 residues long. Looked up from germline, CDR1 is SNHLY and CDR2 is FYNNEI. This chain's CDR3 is CASSAPDRGVDYTEAFF. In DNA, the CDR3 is TGTGCCAGCAGTGCTCCAGACAGGGGGGTGGATTACACTGAAGCTTTCTTT.

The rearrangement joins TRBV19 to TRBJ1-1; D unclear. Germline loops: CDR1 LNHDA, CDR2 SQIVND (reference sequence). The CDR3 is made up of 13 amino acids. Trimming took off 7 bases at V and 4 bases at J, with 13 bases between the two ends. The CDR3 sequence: CASNALGATEAFF. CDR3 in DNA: TGTGCCAGTAACGCCTTAGGTGCCACTGAAGCTTTCTTT.

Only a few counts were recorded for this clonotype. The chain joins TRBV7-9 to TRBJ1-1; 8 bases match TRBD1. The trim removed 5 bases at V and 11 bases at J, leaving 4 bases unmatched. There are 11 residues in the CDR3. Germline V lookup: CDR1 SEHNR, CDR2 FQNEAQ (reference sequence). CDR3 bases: TGTGCCAGCAGCCAGACAGGGGTGGCTTTCTTT. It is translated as CASSQTGVAFF.

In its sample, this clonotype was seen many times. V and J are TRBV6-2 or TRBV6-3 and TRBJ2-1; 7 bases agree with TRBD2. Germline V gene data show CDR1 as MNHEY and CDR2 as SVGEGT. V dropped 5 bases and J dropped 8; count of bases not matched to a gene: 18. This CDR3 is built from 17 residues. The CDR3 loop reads CASSGRAASGWFDEQFF. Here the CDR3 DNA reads TGTGCCAGCAGTGGTAGGGCTGCTAGCGGCTGGTTTGATGAGCAGTTCTTC.

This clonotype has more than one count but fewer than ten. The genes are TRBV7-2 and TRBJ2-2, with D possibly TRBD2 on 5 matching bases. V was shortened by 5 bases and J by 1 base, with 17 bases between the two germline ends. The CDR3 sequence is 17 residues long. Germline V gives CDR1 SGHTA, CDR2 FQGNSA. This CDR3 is CASSLGVVRLNTGELFF. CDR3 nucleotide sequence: TGTGCCAGCAGCCTCGGGGTCGTTAGGTTGAACACCGGGGAGCTGTTTTTT. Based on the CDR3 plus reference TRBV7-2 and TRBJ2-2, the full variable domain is GAGVSQSPSNKVTEKGKDVELRCDPISGHTALYWYRQSLGQGLEFLIYFQGNSAPDKSGLPSDRFSAERTGGSVSTLTIQRTQQEDSAVYLCASSLGVVRLNTGELFFGEGSRLTVL.

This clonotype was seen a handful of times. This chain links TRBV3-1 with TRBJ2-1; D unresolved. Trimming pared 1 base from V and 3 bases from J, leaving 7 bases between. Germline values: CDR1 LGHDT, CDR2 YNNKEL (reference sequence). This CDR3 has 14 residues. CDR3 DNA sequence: TGTGCCAGCAGCCAAGTGATCTACTACAATGAGCAGTTCTTC. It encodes CASSQVIYYNEQFF.

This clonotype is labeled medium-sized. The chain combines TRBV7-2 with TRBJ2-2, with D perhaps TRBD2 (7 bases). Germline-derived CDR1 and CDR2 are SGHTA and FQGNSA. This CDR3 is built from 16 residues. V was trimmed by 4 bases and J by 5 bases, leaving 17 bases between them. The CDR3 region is CASSSRGGGGTGELFF. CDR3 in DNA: TGTGCCAGCAGCTCCCGAGGGGGGGGAGGAACCGGGGAGCTGTTTTTT.

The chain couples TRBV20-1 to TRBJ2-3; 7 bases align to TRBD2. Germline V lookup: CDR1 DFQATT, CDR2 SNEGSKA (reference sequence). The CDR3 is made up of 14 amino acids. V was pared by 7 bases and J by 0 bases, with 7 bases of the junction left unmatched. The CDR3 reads CSGIDSGSTDTQYF. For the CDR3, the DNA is TGCAGTGGGATTGATAGCGGGAGCACAGATACGCAGTATTTT.

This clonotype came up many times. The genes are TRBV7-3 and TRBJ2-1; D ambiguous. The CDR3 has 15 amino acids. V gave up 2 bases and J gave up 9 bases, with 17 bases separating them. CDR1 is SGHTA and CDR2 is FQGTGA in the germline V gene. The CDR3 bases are TGTGCCAGCAGCTTAGGTTCGACCTTGGGCGCTGAGCAGTTCTTC. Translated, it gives CASSLGSTLGAEQFF.

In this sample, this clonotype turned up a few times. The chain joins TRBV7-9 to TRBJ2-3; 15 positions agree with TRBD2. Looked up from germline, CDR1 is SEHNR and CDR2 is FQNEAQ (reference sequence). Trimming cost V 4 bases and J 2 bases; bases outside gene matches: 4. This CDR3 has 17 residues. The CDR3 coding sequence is TGTGCCAGCAGCTGGGGACTAGCGGGAGGTCTCACAGATACGCAGTATTTT. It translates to CASSWGLAGGLTDTQYF. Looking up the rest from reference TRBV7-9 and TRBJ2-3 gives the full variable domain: DTGVSQNPRHKITKRGQNVTFRCDPISEHNRLYWYRQTLGQGPEFLTYFQNEAQLEKSRLLSDRFSAERPKGSFSTLEIQRTEQGDSAMYLCASSWGLAGGLTDTQYFGPGTRLTVL.

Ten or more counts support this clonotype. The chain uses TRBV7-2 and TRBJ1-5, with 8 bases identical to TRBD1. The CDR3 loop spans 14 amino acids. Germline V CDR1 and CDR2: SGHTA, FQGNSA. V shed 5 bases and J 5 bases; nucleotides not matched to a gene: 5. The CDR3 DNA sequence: TGTGCCAGCAGCCACGGACAGGGAGATCAGCCCCAGCATTTT. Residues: CASSHGQGDQPQHF. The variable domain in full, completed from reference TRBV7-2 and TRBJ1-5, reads GAGVSQSPSNKVTEKGKDVELRCDPISGHTALYWYRQSLGQGLEFLIYFQGNSAPDKSGLPSDRFSAERTGGSVSTLTIQRTQQEDSAVYLCASSHGQGDQPQHFGDGTRLSIL.

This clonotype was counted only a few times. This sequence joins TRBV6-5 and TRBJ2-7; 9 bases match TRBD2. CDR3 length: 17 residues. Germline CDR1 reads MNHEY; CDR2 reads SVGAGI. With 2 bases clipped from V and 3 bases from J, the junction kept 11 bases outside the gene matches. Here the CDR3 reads CASSYRNRLAENYEQYF. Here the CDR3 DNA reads TGTGCCAGCAGTTACCGAAATCGACTAGCGGAGAACTACGAGCAGTACTTC.

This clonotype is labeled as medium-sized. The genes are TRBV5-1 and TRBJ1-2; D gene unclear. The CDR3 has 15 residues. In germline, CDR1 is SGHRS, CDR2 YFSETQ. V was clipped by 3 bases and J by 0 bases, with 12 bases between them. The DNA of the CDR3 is TGCGCCAGCAGCTCCCTACCCGAAGCTAACTATGGCTACACCTTC. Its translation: CASSSLPEANYGYTF.

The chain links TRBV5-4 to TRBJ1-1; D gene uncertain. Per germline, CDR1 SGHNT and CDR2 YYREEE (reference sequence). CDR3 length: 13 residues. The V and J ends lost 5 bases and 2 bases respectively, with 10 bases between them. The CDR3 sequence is CASRSGINTEAFF. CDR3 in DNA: TGTGCCAGCAGGTCCGGGATTAACACTGAAGCTTTCTTT.